This T cell receptor beta chain was captured by sequencing in a study of CXCR3-negative and CXCR3-positive naive CD8 T cells. Study findings and constraints: Naive CXCR3-positive and CXCR3-negative cells shared TRBV-TRBJ usage; memory cells diverged.

From germline, CDR1 is SQVTM and CDR2 ANQGSEA. The CDR3 totals 15 residues. A note on this clonotype: Its antigen remains unknown.

The libraries of TRB cDNA were constructed through 5' RACE using UMI labels. Reanalyzing the 5' RACE reads, TCRdb keeps one entry per CDR3 protein, without DNA. This sample's table reports about 40,000 distinct CDR3 sequences. The specimen was memory CD8+ T cells from blood. This sequence originates from a human donor in good health. Some clones in this sample may be carry-over from other donors' samples. The chain employs TRBV29-1 and TRBJ2-5; TCRdb lists TRBD1, though no DNA is available to test this call. The CDR3 loop reads CSVEAATGSVETQYF.